These 20 T cell receptor beta chains were all obtained from the same sample, sequenced in a study of T cells after yellow fever vaccination. TCRdb reprocessed the 5' RACE reads via MiXCR and lists one record per CDR3 protein. The sample records about 550,000 distinct CDR3 sequences, under 25% being singletons. The sample here was PBMCs, taken 15 days after the yellow fever booster vaccination. The source is a man younger than 40 who received the YFV17D yellow fever vaccine.

The J gene is TRBJ2-3, the V gene TRBV11-3; either TRBD1 or TRBD2 may fit D (5 bases each). The CDR3 totals 15 residues. Germline CDR1 is SGHNT and CDR2 is YENEEA. Between the trimmed V and J ends, which lost 5 bases and 4 bases, there was a span of 16 bases. CDR3: CASSTGTLGADTQYF. CDR3 in DNA: TGTGCCAGCAGCACCGGGACCCTGGGGGCAGATACGCAGTATTTT.

This chain connects TRBV14 to TRBJ2-3; the match to TRBD2 covers 8 bases. Per the germline V gene, CDR1 is SGHDN and CDR2 is FVKESK. The CDR3 length is 15 residues. The V segment lost 4 bases and the J segment 2 bases; nucleotides outside the gene matches: 5. The CDR3 protein is CASSLGLAFTDTQYF. CDR3 nucleotides: TGTGCCAGCAGCCTCGGACTAGCCTTCACAGATACGCAGTATTTT.

This clonotype was recorded a few times. The chain links TRBV7-8 to TRBJ1-4; 7 bases align to TRBD1. The ends lost 0 bases at V and 11 bases at J; junction bases unmatched: 3. CDR3 size: 13 residues. Germline assignment: CDR1 SGHVS and CDR2 FQNEAQ. This chain's CDR3 is CASSLASQGKLFF. DNA for the CDR3: TGTGCCAGCAGCTTAGCATCACAGGGGAAACTGTTTTTT.

The chain is built from TRBV20-1 and TRBJ1-5, with TRBD1 matching over 9 bases. Germline CDR1 reads DFQATT; CDR2 reads SNEGSKA (reference sequence). V lost 5 bases to trimming and J lost 6 bases; unmatched junction nucleotides: 5. This CDR3 spans 13 amino acids. CDR3 amino acids: CSAGDRARQPQHF. DNA of the CDR3: TGCAGTGCTGGGGACAGGGCCCGTCAGCCCCAGCATTTT.

This clonotype was detected ten times or more. J is TRBJ1-1 and V is TRBV29-1; D unresolved. The ends were cut back, 3 bases at V and 1 base at J, with 6 bases in the middle. There are 12 residues in the CDR3. Germline V gene sequence: CDR1 SQVTM, CDR2 ANQGSEA. The CDR3 sequence: CSVDRGNTEAFF. The CDR3, as DNA: TGCAGCGTTGACCGGGGGAACACTGAAGCTTTCTTT.

In this sample, this clonotype turned up a few times. The chain carries TRBV7-8 and TRBJ1-6, with D maybe TRBD1 (5 bases). CDR3 length equals 15 residues. Trimming stripped 5 bases from V and 9 bases from J, with 17 bases between. CDR1 and CDR2 from the germline V gene are SGHVS and FQNEAQ. The CDR3 reads CASSAWTDRGSPLHF. As DNA, the CDR3 is TGTGCCAGCAGCGCCTGGACCGACAGAGGTTCACCCCTCCACTTT.

This clonotype was detected a few times. This chain joins TRBV29-1 and TRBJ2-2; 7 nucleotides agree with TRBD2. V shed 8 bases, J shed 4 bases, and the junction held 7 bases outside the gene matches. CDR1 and CDR2 (germline): SQVTM, ANQGSEA. The CDR3 is 13 residues long. CDR3 nucleotide sequence: TGCAGCTTCGCATGGGGGGGCACCGGGGAGCTGTTTTTT. Its translation: CSFAWGGTGELFF.

The V gene is TRBV5-5, the J gene TRBJ2-2, with 11 bases matching TRBD1. Germline V CDR1 and CDR2: SGHKS, YYEKEE (reference sequence). This CDR3 spans 15 amino acids. V gave up 5 bases and J gave up 7 bases; unmatched junction bases: 7. The CDR3 loop reads CASSRTGGAIGELFF. CDR3 DNA: TGTGCCAGCAGTAGGACAGGGGGCGCGATCGGGGAGCTGTTTTTT.

As concerns this clonotype: Germline is not matched at one junction end, which may reflect a read error. The chain couples TRBV20-1 to TRBJ2-5; TRBD2 agrees at 10 bases. Germline assignment: CDR1 DFQATT and CDR2 SNEGSKA (reference sequence). The CDR3 contains 15 residues. Written as DNA, the CDR3 is TGCAGTGCTGGAGACCTAGCGGGAGCGGGAGAGACCCAGTACTTC. It codes for CSAGDLAGAGETQYF.

The gene calls are TRBV28 and TRBJ2-7, with 13 bases aligning to TRBD2. CDR3 length: 15 residues. The V gene end was trimmed by 7 bases and the J gene end by 4 bases; junction bases not matched to a gene: 7. Germline CDR1 MDHEN, CDR2 SYDVKM. The CDR3 DNA sequence: TGTGCCAGCACAAGTGGACTAGCGGGAGATTACGAGCAGTACTTC. As protein: CASTSGLAGDYEQYF. The complete variable domain, with remaining parts taken from reference TRBV28 and TRBJ2-7, reads DVKVTQSSRYLVKRTGEKVFLECVQDMDHENMFWYRQDPGLGLRLIYFSYDVKMKEKGDIPEGYSVSREKKERFSLILESASTNQTSMYLCASTSGLAGDYEQYFGPGTRLTVT.

This clonotype was seen more than once but under ten times. The V gene is TRBV20-1, the J gene TRBJ2-1; tentative D call: TRBD2 (5 bases). The CDR3 is 14 residues long. Looked up from germline, CDR1 is DFQATT and CDR2 is SNEGSKA (reference sequence). V gave up 7 bases and J gave up 4 bases, with 17 bases separating them. In nucleotides, the CDR3 is TGCAGTGTCGGTTCCGGGATAGCGTACAATGAGCAGTTCTTC. Translation gives CSVGSGIAYNEQFF.

This clonotype has a handful of counts. The chain employs TRBV7-2 and TRBJ2-1; no clear D. The V end was cut by 4 bases, the J end by 2 bases, with 12 bases between. Looked up from germline, CDR1 is SGHTA and CDR2 is FQGNSA. The CDR3 is 15 amino acids. CDR3 sequence: CASSSGVGAYNEQFF. CDR3 DNA sequence: TGTGCCAGCAGCTCAGGAGTTGGGGCCTACAATGAGCAGTTCTTC.

This clonotype was counted between two and nine times. The V call is TRBV29-1, the J call TRBJ1-2, with D possibly TRBD1 on 5 matching bases. The length of the CDR3 is 14 residues. V was pared by 0 bases and J by 4 bases, with 12 bases between. CDR1 SQVTM and CDR2 ANQGSEA come from the germline V gene. The DNA of the CDR3 is TGCAGCGTTGAAGATGTGGCAGGGACCTATGGCTACACCTTC. It specifies CSVEDVAGTYGYTF.

DNA for the CDR3: TGTGCCAGCAGCCCAAAGTCCGGGAGCTCCTACGAGCAGTACTTC. Its translation is CASSPKSGSSYEQYF. This chain uses TRBV12-3 or TRBV12-4 with TRBJ2-7, with D maybe TRBD2 (6 bases). V was shortened by 6 bases and J by 0 bases, with 15 bases between the two germline ends. This CDR3 has 15 amino acids.

The V call is TRBV3-1, the J call TRBJ2-1, with D perhaps matching TRBD2 (6 bases). Trimming removed 4 bases from V and 14 bases from J, with 15 bases in between. There are 12 residues in the CDR3. Per germline, CDR1 LGHDT and CDR2 YNNKEL (reference sequence). The CDR3 DNA sequence: TGTGCCAGCAGCCCCGGAGTGGGGAGGAAGTTCTTC. It codes for CASSPGVGRKFF.

The gene calls are TRBV10-1 and TRBJ2-3, with D possibly matching TRBD1 (5 bases). Germline values: CDR1 WNHNN, CDR2 SYGVQD (reference sequence). The V gene lost 8 bases and the J gene lost 0 bases, with 6 bases spanning the gap. The CDR3 is 12 amino acids. The CDR3 loop is CASGASTDTQYF. CDR3 nucleotide sequence: TGCGCCAGCGGGGCTAGCACAGATACGCAGTATTTT.

The rearrangement joins TRBV3-1 to TRBJ2-5; the match to TRBD2 covers 9 bases. The J segment lost 4 bases and the V segment lost 4 bases, leaving 7 bases of the junction unmatched. The CDR3 loop spans 15 amino acids. Germline V gene lookup returns CDR1 LGHDT and CDR2 YNNKEL (reference sequence). The CDR3 DNA reads as TGTGCCAGCAGCCGGTCTGGTAGCGGGAGAGAGACCCAGTACTTC. It encodes CASSRSGSGRETQYF.

To note about this clonotype: One end of the junction is discordant with germline, which a read error may explain. V is TRBV12-3 or TRBV12-4 and J is TRBJ2-7; 8 nucleotides agree with TRBD1. This CDR3 region has 14 residues. In nucleotides, the CDR3 is TGTGCCAACAGTTCAGTCGGGACAGGAACCGAGCAGTACTTC. This sequence encodes CANSSVGTGTEQYF.

This clonotype was seen more than once but under ten times. Germline and junction disagree at one end, which may indicate a read error. This chain joins TRBV20-1 and TRBJ2-5, with no clear D. This CDR3 contains 12 residues. Germline loops: CDR1 DFQATT, CDR2 SNEGSKA (reference sequence). The CDR3 reads CSARAPSSITSF. The CDR3 nucleotides are TGCAGTGCTAGAGCCCCCTCTAGTATTACGTCCTTC.

The chain uses TRBV12-3 or TRBV12-4 and TRBJ2-5; D gene ambiguous. Deletions cut 6 bases from V and 5 bases from J, with 16 bases between. The CDR3 loop spans 14 amino acids. The DNA for the CDR3 is TGTGCCAGCAGCATCGACCGCCTGGGGGAGACCCAGTACTTC. Its translation: CASSIDRLGETQYF.